Below, one T cell receptor (beta chain) is given with its context. The sample originates from a study of shared clonotypes between healthy human individuals. The length of the CDR3 is 15 residues. Trimming pared 1 base from V and 3 bases from J, leaving 12 bases between. Germline V gives CDR1 MGHRA, CDR2 YSYEKL. The assay was immunoSEQ multiplex PCR, and TCRdb's table has in-frame clones only and misses some. In the table there are about 2 million clones, 85% to 95% of which are singletons. The chain links TRBV4-1 to TRBJ1-2; TRBD1 might be the D (6 bases). The TCR comes from a young man in good health. Sequencing was done on a sample of naive CD4+ T cells sorted from blood. The sample's subset: CD45RA+ positively selected. The CDR3 loop reads CASSQGSGTYYGYTF. Here the CDR3 DNA reads TGCGCCAGCAGCCAAGGGTCAGGGACATACTATGGCTACACCTTC.